These 27 T cell receptor beta chains came from one sample sequenced in a study of cytomegalovirus exposure and HLA in healthy donors. A multiplex PCR was run with 60 Vbeta primers and 13 Jbeta primers. Clones were sequenced by immunoSEQ multiplex PCR, and TCRdb holds only the in-frame ones, with some missing. The sample yields about 140,000 clones, approximately 79% seen once. The source material was PBMCs. Every receptor here comes from a man aged 18 to 35 in good health and CMV-seronegative.

The table lists this clone with a few counts. This chain links TRBV7-9 with TRBJ1-1, with TRBD1 as a possible D gene (6 bases). The germline V gene encodes CDR1 SEHNR and CDR2 FQNEAQ (reference sequence). CDR3 length: 12 amino acids. Trimming took off 2 bases at V and 7 bases at J, with 8 bases between the two ends. The CDR3 loop is CASSLWTDEAFF. Here the CDR3 DNA reads TGTGCCAGCAGCTTATGGACAGATGAAGCTTTCTTT.

The V and J genes are TRBV7-3 and TRBJ2-5; tentatively, D is TRBD1 (7 bases). This CDR3 spans 15 amino acids. V lost 6 bases, J lost 5 bases, and 19 bases lay in between. The V gene's germline CDR1 is SGHTA and CDR2 FQGTGA. CDR3 DNA: TGTGCCAGCAGTAGTGCAGGGGGAGGTGGGGAGACCCAGTACTTC. The encoded protein is CASSSAGGGGETQYF. The whole variable domain, remainder taken from reference TRBV7-3 and TRBJ2-5, is GAGVSQTPSNKVTEKGKYVELRCDPISGHTALYWYRQSLGQGPEFLIYFQGTGAADDSGLPNDRFFAVRPEGSVSTLKIQRTERGDSAVYLCASSSAGGGGETQYFGPGTRLLVL.

V and J are TRBV19 and TRBJ2-1; perhaps TRBD1 as D (5 bases). Trimming removed 4 bases from V and 2 bases from J, with 6 bases in between. CDR3 length: 13 residues. CDR1 LNHDA and CDR2 SQIVND come from the germline V gene (reference sequence). CDR3 nucleotides: TGTGCCAGTAGTAGACAGACCTACAATGAGCAGTTCTTC. It yields the protein CASSRQTYNEQFF.

The chain uses TRBV6-5 and TRBJ2-3; TRBD1 might be the D (5 bases). The CDR3 length is 14 residues. Germline V gene lookup returns CDR1 MNHEY and CDR2 SVGAGI. V was trimmed by 3 bases and J by 0 bases, leaving 7 bases between them. The CDR3 coding sequence is TGTGCCAGCAGTTATCGACAGAGCACAGATACGCAGTATTTT. Its translation is CASSYRQSTDTQYF.

The sample holds one count of this clone. The chain is built from TRBV7-2 and TRBJ1-6; D is uncertain. The V gene lost 2 bases and the J gene lost 7 bases, with 6 bases spanning the gap. Germline CDR1 reads SGHTA; CDR2 reads FQGNSA. The CDR3 has 13 amino acids. The CDR3 region has the DNA TGTGCCAGCAGCTTACGCAGAAATTCACCCCTCCACTTT. It encodes CASSLRRNSPLHF.

This clone turned up a few times. This chain joins TRBV2 and TRBJ2-3; TRBD1 matches 9 bases. Germline trimming cut 6 bases from V and 2 bases from J; bases unmatched to any gene: 3. The CDR3 covers 14 residues. The germline V gene has CDR1 SNHLY and CDR2 FYNNEI. The CDR3 bases are TGTGCCAGCAGCCGGGACAGGGTCACAGATACGCAGTATTTT. Translated, it gives CASSRDRVTDTQYF.

The chain links TRBV7-2 to TRBJ2-5; weak D call: TRBD1 (6 bases). The J call may be wrong; the DNA end is better matched by TRBJ2-7. This CDR3 is 14 amino acids long. CDR1 and CDR2 (germline): SGHTA, FQGNSA. CDR3 region: CASSTYRVAYEQYF. The CDR3 nucleotides are TGTGCCAGCAGCACCTACAGGGTAGCGTACGAGCAGTACTTC.

The rearrangement joins TRBV7-2 to TRBJ1-1; 8 bases line up with TRBD1. The CDR3 extends over 14 amino acids. V was clipped by 5 bases and J by 3 bases; unmatched bases: 5. Germline-derived CDR1 and CDR2 are SGHTA and FQGNSA. The CDR3 DNA is TGTGCCAGCAGCACCGGCAGGGGGCACACTGAAGCTTTCTTT. This gives the protein CASSTGRGHTEAFF.

CDR3 residues: CASSISGANIQYF. The DNA of the CDR3 is TGTGCCAGCAGTATTAGCGGGGCAAACATTCAGTACTTC. This chain uses TRBV7-8 with TRBJ2-4; 8 positions agree with TRBD2. Germline V gene sequence: CDR1 SGHVS, CDR2 FQNEAQ. CDR3 length: 13 residues. V lost 6 bases, J lost 6 bases, and 4 bases stayed unmatched.

V and J are TRBV11-2 and TRBJ2-1; 9 nucleotides align to TRBD1. V gave up 5 bases and J gave up 3 bases; unmatched junction bases: 8. CDR3 length: 16 amino acids. Germline-derived CDR1 and CDR2 are SGHAT and FQNNGV. CDR3 nucleotide sequence: TGTGCCAGCAGCCAATTCGGGGACAGGGTCTACAATGAGCAGTTCTTC. This sequence encodes CASSQFGDRVYNEQFF.

This clone was counted a single time. The chain links TRBV2 to TRBJ2-6; 8 bases map to TRBD1. This CDR3 is built from 16 residues. CDR1 is SNHLY, CDR2 FYNNEI, per germline. The V and J ends lost 4 bases and 3 bases, in that order; junction bases with no gene match: 5. CDR3 DNA sequence: TGTGCCAGCAGTGGGGCCAGGGGGCGTGGGGCCAACGTCCTGACTTTC. This gives the protein CASSGARGRGANVLTF.

The chain recombines TRBV6-5 with TRBJ2-7; weak D call: TRBD2 (5 bases). Germline V gene lookup returns CDR1 MNHEY and CDR2 SVGAGI. Trimming removed 5 bases at V and 0 bases at J, with 5 bases between. The CDR3 totals 12 residues. CDR3: CASSRDSYEQYF. For the CDR3, the DNA is TGTGCCAGCAGTCGGGACTCCTACGAGCAGTACTTC.

This chain uses TRBV4-3 with TRBJ1-1; 8 nucleotides align to TRBD1. J was trimmed by 3 bases and V by 0 bases; bases with no gene match: 3. CDR1 LGHNA and CDR2 YSLEER come from the germline V gene. This CDR3 spans 15 amino acids. DNA of the CDR3: TGCGCCAGCAGCCAAGAGACAGGGGATGACACTGAAGCTTTCTTT. It yields the protein CASSQETGDDTEAFF.

CDR3 DNA: TGTGCCTGGAGTGTACCTCGGAGCAATCAGCCCCAGCATTTT. This gives the protein CAWSVPRSNQPQHF. This sequence joins TRBV30 and TRBJ1-5; D is undetermined. This CDR3 has 14 amino acids. Trimming stripped 0 bases from V and 1 base from J, with 7 bases between. Germline CDR1 GTSNPN, CDR2 SVGIG (reference sequence).

In its sample, this clone was seen a few times. The same CDR3 can be traced to other DNA sequences in this sample. This chain joins TRBV6-6 and TRBJ1-5, with D uncertain. V lost 7 bases, J lost 7 bases, and 14 bases lay in between. The V gene's germline CDR1 is MNHNY and CDR2 SVGAGI (reference sequence). The CDR3 runs 13 residues. In DNA form, the CDR3 reads TGTGCCAGCACCCCCGGAGGGAACCAGCCCCAGCATTTT. It yields the protein CASTPGGNQPQHF.

The chain is built from TRBV4-1 and TRBJ2-3, with 9 bases matching TRBD2. V trimming: 0 bases; J trimming: 4 bases; junction bases outside the gene matches: 8. This CDR3 has 17 amino acids. The germline gives CDR1 MGHRA, CDR2 YSYEKL. The CDR3: CASSQDRGGGASDTQYF. The CDR3 DNA reads as TGCGCCAGCAGCCAAGATCGAGGCGGGGGGGCCTCAGATACGCAGTATTTT.

This clone has only a few counts. The chain employs TRBV6-1 and TRBJ1-6; D is perhaps TRBD1 (5 bases). Germline CDR1 MNHNS, CDR2 SASEGT. The CDR3 is 15 amino acids. The V and J ends lost 8 bases and 2 bases respectively, with 13 bases between them. The DNA of the CDR3 is TGTGCCAGCCCAGACAAGGGGACCTATAATTCACCCCTCCACTTT. Its translation is CASPDKGTYNSPLHF.

The chain is built from TRBV18 and TRBJ1-5, with TRBD1 as a possible D gene (5 bases). This CDR3 has 14 residues. The germline V and J ends were trimmed by 1 base and 7 bases, with 11 bases remaining between them. The germline gives CDR1 KGHSH, CDR2 LQKENI. In DNA, the CDR3 is TGTGCCAGCTCACCACTCGGGGGGGTACAGCCCCAGCATTTT. This codes for CASSPLGGVQPQHF.

This clone occurred once. The V call is TRBV10-3, the J call TRBJ1-5; no definite D call. The CDR3 has 14 amino acids. Per germline, CDR1 ENHRY and CDR2 SYGVKD. V was cut by 3 bases and J by 2 bases, with 8 bases left in between. The CDR3 loop reads CAISDYGGNQPQHF. Here the CDR3 DNA reads TGTGCCATCAGTGATTACGGGGGCAATCAGCCCCAGCATTTT.

The chain employs TRBV5-5 and TRBJ1-5; D is possibly TRBD1 (6 bases). Germline V lookup: CDR1 SGHKS, CDR2 YYEKEE (reference sequence). The CDR3 has 16 residues. V was shortened by 0 bases and J by 3 bases, with 13 bases between the two germline ends. The chain's CDR3 is CASSLGTARSNQPQHF. The CDR3 DNA sequence: TGTGCCAGCAGCTTGGGGACAGCCCGGTCCAATCAGCCCCAGCATTTT. Full variable domain (missing parts from reference TRBV5-5 and TRBJ1-5): DAGVTQSPTHLIKTRGQQVTLRCSPISGHKSVSWYQQVLGQGPQFIFQYYEKEERGRGNFPDRFSARQFPNYSSELNVNALLLGDSALYLCASSLGTARSNQPQHFGDGTRLSIL.

The chain links TRBV11-1 to TRBJ1-1; D unclear. Germline CDR1 SGHAT, CDR2 FQDESV (reference sequence). V gave up 2 bases and J gave up 0 bases, with 4 bases separating them. This CDR3 has 13 amino acids. This CDR3 reads CASSLIMNTEAFF. DNA of the CDR3: TGTGCCAGCAGCTTAATCATGAACACTGAAGCTTTCTTT.

V usage is TRBV6-5 and J usage is TRBJ2-5; TRBD2 matches 8 bases. V lost 4 bases and J lost 11; bases outside the gene matches: 9. The CDR3 contains 13 residues. The germline V gene encodes CDR1 MNHEY and CDR2 SVGAGI. The CDR3, as DNA: TGTGCCAGCAGTTCCCACCTCGGGGGGGAGCAGTACTTC. This sequence encodes CASSSHLGGEQYF.

This clone is a singleton in its sample. This chain uses TRBV27 with TRBJ2-2, with 10 bases fitting TRBD1. The CDR3 runs 15 residues. Germline V gives CDR1 MNHEY, CDR2 SMNVEV (reference sequence). The V segment lost 3 bases and the J segment 6 bases; nucleotides outside the gene matches: 4. CDR3 nucleotide sequence: TGTGCCAGCAGTTTGTGGACAGGGGGACCCGGGGAGCTGTTTTTT. Its protein is CASSLWTGGPGELFF.

For the CDR3, the DNA is TGTGCCTGGAGTCTACTTAGCTCCTATAATTCACCCCTCCACTTT. Encoded protein: CAWSLLSSYNSPLHF. The rearrangement uses TRBV30 and TRBJ1-6, with no clear D. V was clipped by 2 bases and J by 0 bases, with 8 bases between them. Germline CDR1 is GTSNPN and CDR2 is SVGIG (reference sequence). The CDR3 is 15 amino acids.

The rearrangement joins TRBV11-3 to TRBJ1-5; 8 bases fit TRBD1. J gave up 4 bases and V 1 base, and 9 bases lay outside the gene matches. The CDR3 is made up of 17 amino acids. Germline V CDR1 and CDR2: SGHNT, YENEEA. The CDR3 sequence is CASSLARAGGANQPQHF. The CDR3 DNA reads as TGTGCCAGCAGCTTAGCTCGGGCAGGGGGCGCGAATCAGCCCCAGCATTTT.

This clone was picked up one time. The V and J genes are TRBV11-3 and TRBJ2-7; TRBD1 might be the D (5 bases). CDR3 length equals 14 residues. Trimming pared 2 bases from V and 0 bases from J, leaving 8 bases between. Germline CDR1 is SGHNT and CDR2 is YENEEA. CDR3 residues: CASSLTGSSYEQYF. As DNA, the CDR3 is TGTGCCAGCAGCTTAACAGGTAGCTCCTACGAGCAGTACTTC.

In its sample, this clone was seen many times. The genes are TRBV5-6 and TRBJ1-1; perhaps TRBD1 as D (5 bases). CDR3 length: 14 residues. Trimming cost V 4 bases and J 8 bases, with 18 bases left between them. Germline CDR1 and CDR2: SGHDT and YYEEEE. In DNA form, the CDR3 reads TGTGCCAGCAGCCAAGGGGTGGGGCTGTCGGAAGCTTTCTTT. This translates into CASSQGVGLSEAFF. The whole variable domain, filled in from reference TRBV5-6 and TRBJ1-1, reads DAGVTQSPTHLIKTRGQQVTLRCSPKSGHDTVSWYQQALGQGPQFIFQYYEEEERQRGNFPDRFSGHQFPNYSSELNVNALLLGDSALYLCASSQGVGLSEAFFGQGTRLTVV.